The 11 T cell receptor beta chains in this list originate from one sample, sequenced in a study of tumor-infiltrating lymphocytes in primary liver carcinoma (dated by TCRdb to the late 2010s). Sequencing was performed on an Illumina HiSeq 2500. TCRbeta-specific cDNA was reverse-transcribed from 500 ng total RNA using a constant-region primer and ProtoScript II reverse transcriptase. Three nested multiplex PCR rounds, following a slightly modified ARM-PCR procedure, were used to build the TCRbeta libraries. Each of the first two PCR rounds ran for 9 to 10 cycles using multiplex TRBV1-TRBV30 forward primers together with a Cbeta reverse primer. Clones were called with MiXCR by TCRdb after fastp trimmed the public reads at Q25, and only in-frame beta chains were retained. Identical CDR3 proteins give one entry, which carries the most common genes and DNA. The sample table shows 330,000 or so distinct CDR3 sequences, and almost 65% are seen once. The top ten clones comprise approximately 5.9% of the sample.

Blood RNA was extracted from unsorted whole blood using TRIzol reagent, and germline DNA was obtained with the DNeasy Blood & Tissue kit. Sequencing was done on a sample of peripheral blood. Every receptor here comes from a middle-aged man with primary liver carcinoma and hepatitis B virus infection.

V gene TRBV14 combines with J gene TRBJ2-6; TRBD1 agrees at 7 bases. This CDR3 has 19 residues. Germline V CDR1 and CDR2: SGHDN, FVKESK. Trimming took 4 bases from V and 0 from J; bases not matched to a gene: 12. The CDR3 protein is CASSPFGQGVSSGANVLTF. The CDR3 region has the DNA TGTGCCAGCAGCCCTTTTGGTCAGGGGGTTTCCTCTGGGGCCAACGTCCTGACTTTC.

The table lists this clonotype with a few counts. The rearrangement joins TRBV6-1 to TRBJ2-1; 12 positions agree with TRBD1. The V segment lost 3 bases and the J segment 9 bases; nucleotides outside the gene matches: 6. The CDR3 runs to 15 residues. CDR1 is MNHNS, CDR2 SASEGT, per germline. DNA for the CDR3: TGTGCCAGCAGTGAGCCGGGACAGGGGGCAGGTGAGCAGTTCTTC. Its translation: CASSEPGQGAGEQFF.

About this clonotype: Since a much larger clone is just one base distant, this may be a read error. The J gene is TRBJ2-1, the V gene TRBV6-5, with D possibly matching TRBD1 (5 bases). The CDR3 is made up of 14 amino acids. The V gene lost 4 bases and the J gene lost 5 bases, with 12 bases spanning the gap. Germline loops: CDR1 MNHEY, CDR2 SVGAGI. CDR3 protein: CASSFNRPDNEQFF. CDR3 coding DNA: TGTGCCAGCAGTTTCAACAGGCCTGACAATGAGCAGTTCTTC.

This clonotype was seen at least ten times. The CDR3 loop reads CASSRRLAGQETQYF. The CDR3 DNA follows: TGTGCCAGCAGCCGGAGGCTAGCGGGACAAGAGACCCAGTACTTC. The chain carries TRBV6-5 and TRBJ2-5, with 9 bases that match TRBD2. The CDR3 is made up of 15 amino acids. Germline V gene sequence: CDR1 MNHEY, CDR2 SVGAGI. J gave up 2 bases and V 6 bases, and 7 bases lay outside the gene matches.

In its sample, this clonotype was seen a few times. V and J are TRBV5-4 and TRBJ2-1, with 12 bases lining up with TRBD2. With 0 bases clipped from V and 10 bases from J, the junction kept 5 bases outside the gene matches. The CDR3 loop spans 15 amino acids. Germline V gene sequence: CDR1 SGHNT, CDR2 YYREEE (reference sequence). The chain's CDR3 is CASSLELAGGSEQFF. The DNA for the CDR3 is TGTGCCAGCAGCTTGGAGCTAGCGGGGGGGTCGGAGCAGTTCTTC. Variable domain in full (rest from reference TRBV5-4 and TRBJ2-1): ETGVTQSPTHLIKTRGQQVTLRCSSQSGHNTVSWYQQALGQGPQFIFQYYREEENGRGNFPPRFSGLQFPNYSSELNVNALELDDSALYLCASSLELAGGSEQFFGPGTRLTVL.

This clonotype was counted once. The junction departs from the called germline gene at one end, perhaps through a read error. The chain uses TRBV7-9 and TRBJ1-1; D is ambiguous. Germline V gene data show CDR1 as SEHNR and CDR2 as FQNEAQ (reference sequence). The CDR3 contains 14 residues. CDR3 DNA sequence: TGTGCCAGCAACTTAGCCACGACAAGCACTGAAGCTTTCTTT. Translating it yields CASNLATTSTEAFF.

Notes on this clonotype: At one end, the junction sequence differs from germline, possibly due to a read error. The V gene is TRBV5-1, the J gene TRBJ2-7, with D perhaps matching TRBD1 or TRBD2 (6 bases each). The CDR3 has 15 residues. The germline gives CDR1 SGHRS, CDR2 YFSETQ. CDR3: CSSSLAGGGTYEQYF. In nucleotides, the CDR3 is TGCTCCAGCAGCTTGGCCGGAGGGGGTACCTACGAGCAGTACTTC.

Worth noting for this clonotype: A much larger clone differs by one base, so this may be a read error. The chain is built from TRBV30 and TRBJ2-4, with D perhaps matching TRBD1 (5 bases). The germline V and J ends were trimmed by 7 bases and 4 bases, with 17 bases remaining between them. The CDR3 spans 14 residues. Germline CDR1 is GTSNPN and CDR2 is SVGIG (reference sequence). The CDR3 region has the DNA TGTGCCTTGACAGAAAAGGCGACGAAAAACATTCAGTACTTC. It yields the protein CALTEKATKNIQYF.

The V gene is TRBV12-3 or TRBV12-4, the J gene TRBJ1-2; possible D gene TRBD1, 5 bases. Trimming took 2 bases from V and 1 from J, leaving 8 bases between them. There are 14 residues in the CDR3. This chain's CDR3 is CASSLRDGNYGYTF. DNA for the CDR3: TGTGCCAGCAGTTTACGGGACGGTAACTATGGCTACACCTTC.

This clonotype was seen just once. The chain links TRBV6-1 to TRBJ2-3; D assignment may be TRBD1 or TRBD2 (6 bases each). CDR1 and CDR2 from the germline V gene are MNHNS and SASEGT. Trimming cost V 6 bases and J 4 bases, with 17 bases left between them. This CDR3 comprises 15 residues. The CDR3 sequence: CASRRQVASADTQYF. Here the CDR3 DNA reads TGTGCCAGCAGACGACAGGTGGCTAGCGCAGATACGCAGTATTTT.

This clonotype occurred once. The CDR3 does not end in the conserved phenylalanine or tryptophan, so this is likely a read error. CDR3 residues: CASSRQGRETQYL. As DNA, the CDR3 is TGCGCCAGCAGTCGACAGGGGAGGGAGACCCAGTACCTC. The V and J genes are TRBV4-1 and TRBJ2-5, with 8 bases lining up with TRBD1. Looked up from germline, CDR1 is MGHRA and CDR2 is YSYEKL. This CDR3 comprises 13 residues. Trimming at V came to 6 bases and at J to 5 bases, leaving 5 bases not matched to a gene.